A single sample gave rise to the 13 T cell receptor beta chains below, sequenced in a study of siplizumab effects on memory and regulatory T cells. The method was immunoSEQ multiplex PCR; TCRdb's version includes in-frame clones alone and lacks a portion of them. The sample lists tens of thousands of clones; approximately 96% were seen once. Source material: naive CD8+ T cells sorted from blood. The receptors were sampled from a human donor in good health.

The CDR3 nucleotides are TGTGCCAGCAGGGTGTGGGGGGGGACCAGGGATACGCAGTATTTT. Protein: CASRVWGGTRDTQYF. The chain uses TRBV5-6 and TRBJ2-3, with TRBD2 identical over 7 bases. This CDR3 has 15 residues. V lost 5 bases, J lost 6 bases, and 12 bases stayed unmatched. Germline V gene sequence: CDR1 SGHDT, CDR2 YYEEEE. Full variable domain (rest looked up from reference TRBV5-6 and TRBJ2-3): DAGVTQSPTHLIKTRGQQVTLRCSPKSGHDTVSWYQQALGQGPQFIFQYYEEEERQRGNFPDRFSGHQFPNYSSELNVNALLLGDSALYLCASRVWGGTRDTQYFGPGTRLTVL.

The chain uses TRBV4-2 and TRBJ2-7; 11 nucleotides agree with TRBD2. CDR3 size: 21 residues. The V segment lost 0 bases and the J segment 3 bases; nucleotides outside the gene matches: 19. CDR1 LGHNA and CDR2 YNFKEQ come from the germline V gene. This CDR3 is CASSQDWETSGETIKFYEQYF. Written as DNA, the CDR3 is TGTGCCAGCAGCCAAGATTGGGAGACTAGCGGGGAGACCATTAAGTTCTACGAGCAGTACTTC.

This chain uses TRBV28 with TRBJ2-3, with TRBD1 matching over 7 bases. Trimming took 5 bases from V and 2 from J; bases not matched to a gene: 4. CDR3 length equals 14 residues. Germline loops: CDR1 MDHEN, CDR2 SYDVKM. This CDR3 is CASSRGQNTDTQYF. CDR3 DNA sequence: TGTGCCAGCAGTAGGGGACAGAACACAGATACGCAGTATTTT.

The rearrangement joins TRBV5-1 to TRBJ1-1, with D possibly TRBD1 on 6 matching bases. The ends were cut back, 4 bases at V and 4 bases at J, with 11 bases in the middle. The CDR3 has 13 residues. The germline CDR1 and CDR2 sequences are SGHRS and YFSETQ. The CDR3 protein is CASSATGTTEAFF. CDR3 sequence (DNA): TGCGCCAGCAGCGCCACAGGGACCACTGAAGCTTTCTTT.

The CDR3 DNA reads TGTGCCAGCAGCTTAGCGTTTACAGGGAACGAGCAGTACTTC. This gives the protein CASSLAFTGNEQYF. The chain uses TRBV11-1 and TRBJ2-7, with D possibly matching TRBD1 (6 bases). Germline CDR1 is SGHAT and CDR2 is FQDESV (reference sequence). Trimming pared 0 bases from V and 5 bases from J, leaving 11 bases between. The CDR3 totals 14 residues. The full variable domain, with the rest looked up from reference TRBV11-1 and TRBJ2-7, is EAEVAQSPRYKITEKSQAVAFWCDPISGHATLYWYRQILGQGPELLVQFQDESVVDDSQLPKDRFSAERLKGVDSTLKIQPAELGDSAMYLCASSLAFTGNEQYFGPGTRLTVT.

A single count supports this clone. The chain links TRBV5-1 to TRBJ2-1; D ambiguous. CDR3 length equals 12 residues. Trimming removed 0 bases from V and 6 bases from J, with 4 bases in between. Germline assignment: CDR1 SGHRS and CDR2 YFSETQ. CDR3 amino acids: CASSLAVNEQFF. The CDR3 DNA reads TGCGCCAGCAGCTTGGCCGTCAATGAGCAGTTCTTC.

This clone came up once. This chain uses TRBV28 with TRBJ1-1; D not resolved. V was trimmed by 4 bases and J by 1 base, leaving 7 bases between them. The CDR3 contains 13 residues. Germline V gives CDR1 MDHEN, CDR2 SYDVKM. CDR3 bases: TGTGCCAGCAGTTCGATACAGAACACTGAAGCTTTCTTT. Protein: CASSSIQNTEAFF.

The CDR3 reads CASSQGTLVEADTQYF. CDR3 sequence (DNA): TGCGCCAGCAGCCAGGGGACCCTAGTGGAGGCAGATACGCAGTATTTT. This chain connects TRBV5-1 to TRBJ2-3; D is possibly TRBD1 (6 bases). This CDR3 comprises 16 residues. CDR1 is SGHRS and CDR2 is YFSETQ in the germline V gene. Trimming stripped 4 bases from V and 4 bases from J, with 19 bases between.

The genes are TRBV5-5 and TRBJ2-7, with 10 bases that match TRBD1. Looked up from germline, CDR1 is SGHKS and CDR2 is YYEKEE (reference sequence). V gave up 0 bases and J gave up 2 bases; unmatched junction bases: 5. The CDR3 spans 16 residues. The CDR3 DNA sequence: TGTGCCAGCAGCTTGGCCGGGACAGGGGACCCCTACGAGCAGTACTTC. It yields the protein CASSLAGTGDPYEQYF.

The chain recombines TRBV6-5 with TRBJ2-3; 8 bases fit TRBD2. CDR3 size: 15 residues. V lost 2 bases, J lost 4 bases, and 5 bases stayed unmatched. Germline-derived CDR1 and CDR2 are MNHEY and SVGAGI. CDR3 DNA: TGTGCCAGCAGTTACGGTGCGGGGGGTTCAGATACGCAGTATTTT. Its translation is CASSYGAGGSDTQYF.

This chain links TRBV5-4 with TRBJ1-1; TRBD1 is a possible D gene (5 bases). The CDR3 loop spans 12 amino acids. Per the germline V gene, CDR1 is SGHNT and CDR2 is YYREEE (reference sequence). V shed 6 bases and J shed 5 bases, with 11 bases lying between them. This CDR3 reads CASILGGTEAFF. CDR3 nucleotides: TGTGCCAGCATCCTTGGGGGGACTGAAGCTTTCTTT.

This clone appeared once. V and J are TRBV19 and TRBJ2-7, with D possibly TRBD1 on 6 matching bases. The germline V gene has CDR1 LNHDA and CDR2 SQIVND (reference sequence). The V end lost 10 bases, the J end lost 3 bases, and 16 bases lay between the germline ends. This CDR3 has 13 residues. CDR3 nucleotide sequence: TGTGCCACCGCACAGGGCTTCTTCTACGAGCAGTACTTC. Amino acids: CATAQGFFYEQYF. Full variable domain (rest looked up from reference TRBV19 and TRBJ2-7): DGGITQSPKYLFRKEGQNVTLSCEQNLNHDAMYWYRQDPGQGLRLIYYSQIVNDFQKGDIAEGYSVSREKKESFPLTVTSAQKNPTAFYLCATAQGFFYEQYFGPGTRLTVT.

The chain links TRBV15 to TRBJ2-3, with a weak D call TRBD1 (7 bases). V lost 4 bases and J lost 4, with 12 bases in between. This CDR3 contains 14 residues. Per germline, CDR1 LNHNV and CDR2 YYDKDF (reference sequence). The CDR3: CATSISRGADTQYF. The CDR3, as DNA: TGTGCCACCAGCATATCCAGGGGGGCAGATACGCAGTATTTT. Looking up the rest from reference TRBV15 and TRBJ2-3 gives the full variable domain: DAMVIQNPRYQVTQFGKPVTLSCSQTLNHNVMYWYQQKSSQAPKLLFHYYDKDFNNEADTPDNFQSRRPNTSFCFLDIRSPGLGDTAMYLCATSISRGADTQYFGPGTRLTVL.